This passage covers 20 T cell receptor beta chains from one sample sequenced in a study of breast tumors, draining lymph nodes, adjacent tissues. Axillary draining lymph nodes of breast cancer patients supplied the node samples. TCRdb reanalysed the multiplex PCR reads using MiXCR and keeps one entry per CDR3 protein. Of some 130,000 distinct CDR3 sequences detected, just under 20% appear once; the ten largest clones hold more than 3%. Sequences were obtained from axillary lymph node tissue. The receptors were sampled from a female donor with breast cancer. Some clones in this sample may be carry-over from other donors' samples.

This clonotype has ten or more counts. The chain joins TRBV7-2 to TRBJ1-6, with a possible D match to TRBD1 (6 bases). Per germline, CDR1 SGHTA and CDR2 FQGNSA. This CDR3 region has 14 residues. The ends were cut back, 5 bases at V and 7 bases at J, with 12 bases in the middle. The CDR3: CASSHSQGNSPLHF. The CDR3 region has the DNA TGTGCCAGCAGCCACTCACAGGGAAATTCACCCCTCCACTTT.

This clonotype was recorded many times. The CDR3 nucleotides are TGTGCCAGTAGTACTGTCAGCCCGGAAGAGACCCAGTACTTC. Translation: CASSTVSPEETQYF. The chain couples TRBV19 to TRBJ2-5, with D hard to call. The V end was cut by 4 bases, the J end by 3 bases, with 12 bases between. The CDR3 consists of 14 residues. Germline CDR1 LNHDA, CDR2 SQIVND (reference sequence).

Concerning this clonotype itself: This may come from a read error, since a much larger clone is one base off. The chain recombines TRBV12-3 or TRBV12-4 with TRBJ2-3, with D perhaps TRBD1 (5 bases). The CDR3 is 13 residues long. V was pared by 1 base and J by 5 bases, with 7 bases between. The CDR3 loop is CASSLGGRDTQYF. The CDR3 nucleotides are TGTGCCAGCAGTTTAGGGGGCCGAGATACGCAGTATTTT.

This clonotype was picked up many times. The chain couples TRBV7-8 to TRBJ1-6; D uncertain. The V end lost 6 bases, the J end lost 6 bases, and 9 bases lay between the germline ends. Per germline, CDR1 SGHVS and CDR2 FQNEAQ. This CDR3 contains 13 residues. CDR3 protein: CASSSSVNSPLHF. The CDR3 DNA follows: TGTGCCAGCAGTTCCTCAGTTAATTCACCCCTCCACTTT.

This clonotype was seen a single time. CDR3 loop: CASSKGLAGETQYF. The CDR3 DNA reads as TGTGCCAGCAGCAAGGGACTAGCGGGAGAGACCCAGTACTTC. The chain uses TRBV7-9 and TRBJ2-5; 12 nucleotides line up with TRBD2. CDR3 length: 14 amino acids. Losses at the gene ends were 5 bases for V and 4 bases for J; bases not matched to a gene: 2. Germline lookup yields CDR1 SEHNR and CDR2 FQNEAQ (reference sequence).

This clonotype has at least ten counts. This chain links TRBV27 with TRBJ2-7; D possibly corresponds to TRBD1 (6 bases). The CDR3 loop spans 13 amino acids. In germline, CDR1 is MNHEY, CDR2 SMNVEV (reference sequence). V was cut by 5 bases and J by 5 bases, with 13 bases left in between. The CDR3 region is CASSPTGFDEQYF. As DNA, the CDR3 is TGTGCCAGCAGTCCAACAGGGTTCGACGAGCAGTACTTC.

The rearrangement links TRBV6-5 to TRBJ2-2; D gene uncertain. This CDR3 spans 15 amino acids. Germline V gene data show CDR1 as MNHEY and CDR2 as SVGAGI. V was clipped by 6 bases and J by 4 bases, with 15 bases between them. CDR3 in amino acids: CASSRPRWVTGELFF. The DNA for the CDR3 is TGTGCCAGCAGCCGACCACGTTGGGTCACCGGGGAGCTGTTTTTT.

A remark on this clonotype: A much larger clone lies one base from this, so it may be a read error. The CDR3 loop is CASSYFLSDTQYF. DNA for the CDR3: TGTGCCAGCAGTTACTTTCTCTCAGATACGCAGTATTTT. The genes are TRBV6-5 and TRBJ2-3, with no clear D. The V end lost 1 base, the J end lost 4 bases, and 6 bases lay between the germline ends. The CDR3 length is 13 residues. Germline CDR1 and CDR2: MNHEY and SVGAGI.

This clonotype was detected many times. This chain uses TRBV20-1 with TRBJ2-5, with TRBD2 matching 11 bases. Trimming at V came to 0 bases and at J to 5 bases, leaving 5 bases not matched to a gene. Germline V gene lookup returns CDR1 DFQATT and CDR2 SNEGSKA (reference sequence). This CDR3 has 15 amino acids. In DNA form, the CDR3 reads TGCAGTGCTAGAGATAGCGGGAGGGCAGGGGAGACCCAGTACTTC. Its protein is CSARDSGRAGETQYF.

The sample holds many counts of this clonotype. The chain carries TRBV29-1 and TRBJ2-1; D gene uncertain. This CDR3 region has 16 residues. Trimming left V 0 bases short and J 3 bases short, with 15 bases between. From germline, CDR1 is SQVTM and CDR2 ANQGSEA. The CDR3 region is CSVEDPARKDYNEQFF. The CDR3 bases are TGCAGCGTTGAAGATCCTGCTAGGAAGGACTACAATGAGCAGTTCTTC.

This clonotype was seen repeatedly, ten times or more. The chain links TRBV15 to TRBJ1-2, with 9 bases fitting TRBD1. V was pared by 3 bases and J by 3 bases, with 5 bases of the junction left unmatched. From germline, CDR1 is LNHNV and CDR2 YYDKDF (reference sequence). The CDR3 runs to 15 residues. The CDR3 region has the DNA TGTGCCACCAGCAGCCCGACAGGGGGGGACTATGGCTACACCTTC. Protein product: CATSSPTGGDYGYTF.

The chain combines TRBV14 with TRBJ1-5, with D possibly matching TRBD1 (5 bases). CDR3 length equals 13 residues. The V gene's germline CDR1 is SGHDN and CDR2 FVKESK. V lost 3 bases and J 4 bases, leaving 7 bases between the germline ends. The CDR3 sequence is CASSQGLNQPQHF. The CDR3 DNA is TGTGCCAGCAGCCAGGGGCTTAATCAGCCCCAGCATTTT.

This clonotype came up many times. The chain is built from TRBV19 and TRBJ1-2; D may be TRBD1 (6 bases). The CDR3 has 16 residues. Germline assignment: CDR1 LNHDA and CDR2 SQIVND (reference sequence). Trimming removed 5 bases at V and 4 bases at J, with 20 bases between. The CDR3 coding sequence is TGTGCCAGTAGTTCCGCCGGGACACAAAGCCTCTATGGCTACACCTTC. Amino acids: CASSSAGTQSLYGYTF.

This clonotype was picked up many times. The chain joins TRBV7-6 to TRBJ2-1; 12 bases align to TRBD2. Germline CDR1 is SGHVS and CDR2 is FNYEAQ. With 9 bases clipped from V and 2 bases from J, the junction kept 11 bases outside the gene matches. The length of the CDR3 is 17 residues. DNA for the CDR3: TGTGCCAGGACTAGCGGGAGTCCAACCACCGCCTACAATGAGCAGTTCTTC. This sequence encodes CARTSGSPTTAYNEQFF.

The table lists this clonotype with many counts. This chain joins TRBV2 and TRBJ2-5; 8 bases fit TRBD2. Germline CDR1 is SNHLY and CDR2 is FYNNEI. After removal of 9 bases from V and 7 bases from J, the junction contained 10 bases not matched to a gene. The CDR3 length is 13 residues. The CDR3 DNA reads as TGTGCCAGACGGGACTACGCGGGGGGGACCCAGTACTTC. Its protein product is CARRDYAGGTQYF.

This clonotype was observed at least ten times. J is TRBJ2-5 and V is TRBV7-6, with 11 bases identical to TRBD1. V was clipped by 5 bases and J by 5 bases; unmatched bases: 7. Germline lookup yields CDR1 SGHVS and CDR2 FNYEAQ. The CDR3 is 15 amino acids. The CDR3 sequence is CASSQDRGLGETQYF. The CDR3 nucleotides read TGTGCCAGCAGCCAGGACAGGGGGCTAGGGGAGACCCAGTACTTC.

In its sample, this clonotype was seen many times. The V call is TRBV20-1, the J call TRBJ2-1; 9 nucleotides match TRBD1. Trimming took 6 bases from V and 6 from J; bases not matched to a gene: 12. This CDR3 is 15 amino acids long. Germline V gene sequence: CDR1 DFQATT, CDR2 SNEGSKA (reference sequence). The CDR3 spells CSAPPTGGYLNEQFF. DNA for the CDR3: TGCAGTGCACCACCGACAGGGGGGTACCTCAATGAGCAGTTCTTC.

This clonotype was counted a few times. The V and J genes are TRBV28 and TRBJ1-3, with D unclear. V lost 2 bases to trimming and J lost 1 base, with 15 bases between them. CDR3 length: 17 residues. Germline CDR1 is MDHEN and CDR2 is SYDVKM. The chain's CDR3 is CASSLGFGSRSGNTIYF. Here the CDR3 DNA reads TGTGCCAGCAGTTTAGGGTTTGGGTCTCGTTCTGGAAACACCATATATTTT.

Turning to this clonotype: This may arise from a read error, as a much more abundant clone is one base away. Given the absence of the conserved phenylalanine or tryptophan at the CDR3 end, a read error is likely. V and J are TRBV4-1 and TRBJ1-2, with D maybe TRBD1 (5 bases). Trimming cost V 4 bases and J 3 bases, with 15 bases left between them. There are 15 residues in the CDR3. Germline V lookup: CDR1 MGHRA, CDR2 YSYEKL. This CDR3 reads CASSLATDPYYGYTL. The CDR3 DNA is TGCGCCAGCAGCCTCGCGACAGACCCCTACTATGGCTACACCCTC.

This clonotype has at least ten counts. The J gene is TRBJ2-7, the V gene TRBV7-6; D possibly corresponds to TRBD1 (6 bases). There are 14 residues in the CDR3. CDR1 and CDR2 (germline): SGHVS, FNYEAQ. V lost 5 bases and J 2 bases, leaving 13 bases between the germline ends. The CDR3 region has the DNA TGTGCCAGCAGCCCCCAACAGGGTACCTACGAGCAGTACTTC. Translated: CASSPQQGTYEQYF. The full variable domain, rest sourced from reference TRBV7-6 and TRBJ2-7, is GAGVSQSPRYKVTKRGQDVALRCDPISGHVSLYWYRQALGQGPEFLTYFNYEAQQDKSGLPNDRFSAERPEGSISTLTIQRTEQRDSAMYRCASSPQQGTYEQYFGPGTRLTVT.